This T cell receptor (beta chain) comes out of a study of human CD4 T cells and Enterobacteriaceae. All CD4+ cells other than CD45RA+CCR7+CD95- naive cells were sorted as memory, over 95% pure. CD4+ T cells and monocytes were enriched with CD4 and CD14 microbeads. Before sorting, cells positive for CD8, CD14, CD16, CD56, CD19 or bright CD25 were removed. Deep-level sequencing, detecting one cell in 200,000, covered ex vivo memory CD4+. TCRdb keeps only in-frame clones here, not all; method: immunoSEQ multiplex PCR. The sample lists 27,000 or so clones; roughly four fifths were seen once. The CDR3 sequence is 14 residues long. With 5 bases removed from V and 0 bases from J, the gap between germline ends came to 12 bases. Germline CDR1 SGHRS, CDR2 YFSETQ.

This receptor was taken from a human donor in good health. Sequencing was carried out using memory CD4+ T cells from blood. The rearrangement links TRBV5-1 to TRBJ2-7; D assignment may be TRBD1 or TRBD2 (5 bases each). CDR3 coding DNA: TGCGCCAGCAGGATCAGTGGGACCTCCTACGAGCAGTACTTC. This codes for CASRISGTSYEQYF.